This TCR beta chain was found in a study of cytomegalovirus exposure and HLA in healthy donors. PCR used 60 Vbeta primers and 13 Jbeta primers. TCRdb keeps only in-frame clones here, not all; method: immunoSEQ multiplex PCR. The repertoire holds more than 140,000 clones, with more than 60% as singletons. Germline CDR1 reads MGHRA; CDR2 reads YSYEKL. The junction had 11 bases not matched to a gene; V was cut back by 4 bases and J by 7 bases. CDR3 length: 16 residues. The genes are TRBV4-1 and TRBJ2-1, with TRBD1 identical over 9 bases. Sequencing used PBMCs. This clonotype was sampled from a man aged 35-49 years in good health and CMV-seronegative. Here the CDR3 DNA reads TGCGCCAGCAGCCTTCCCCTCGGACAGGGGCCTAATGAGCAGTTCTTC. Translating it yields CASSLPLGQGPNEQFF.